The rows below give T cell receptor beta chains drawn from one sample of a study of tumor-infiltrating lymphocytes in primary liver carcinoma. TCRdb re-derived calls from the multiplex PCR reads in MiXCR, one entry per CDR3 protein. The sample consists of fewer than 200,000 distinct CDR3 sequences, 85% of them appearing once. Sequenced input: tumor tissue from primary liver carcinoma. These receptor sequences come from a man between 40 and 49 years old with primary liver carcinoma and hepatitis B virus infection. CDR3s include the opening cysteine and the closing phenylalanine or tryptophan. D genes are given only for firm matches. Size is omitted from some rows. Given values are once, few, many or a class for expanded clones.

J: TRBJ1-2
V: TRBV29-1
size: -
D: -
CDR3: CSVEDLTSGLRGYNYTF
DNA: TGCAGCGTTGAAGATCTTACGTCGGGGTTGCGGGGCTATAACTACACCTTC

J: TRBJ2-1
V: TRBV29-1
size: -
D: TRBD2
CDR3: CSVLLAARYNEQFF
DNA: TGCAGCGTTCTCCTAGCGGCACGATACAATGAGCAGTTCTTC

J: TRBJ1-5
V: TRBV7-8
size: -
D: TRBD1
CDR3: CASSYETGLRNQPHHF
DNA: TGTGCCAGCAGCTATGAGACAGGGTTAAGGAATCAGCCCCATCATTTT

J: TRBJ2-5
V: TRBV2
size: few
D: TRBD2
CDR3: CASRKSGLGARETQYF
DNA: TGTGCCAGCAGGAAAAGCGGACTAGGAGCGCGGGAGACCCAGTACTTC

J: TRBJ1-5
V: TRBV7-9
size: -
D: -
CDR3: CASSLEGGQTQHF
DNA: TGTGCCAGCAGCTTAGAGGGGGGGCAGACCCAGCATTTT

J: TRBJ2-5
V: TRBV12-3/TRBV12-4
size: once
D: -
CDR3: CGSSLYSGLAGGETQYF
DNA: TGTGGCAGCAGTTTATACTCGGGACTAGCAGGGGGCGAGACCCAGTACTTC

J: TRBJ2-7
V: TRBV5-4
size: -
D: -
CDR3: CANSLRDFPNEQYF
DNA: TGTGCCAACAGCTTGCGGGACTTTCCCAACGAGCAGTACTTC

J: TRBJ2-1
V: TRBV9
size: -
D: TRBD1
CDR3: CASTCGTGGSDEQFF
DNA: TGTGCCAGCACCTGCGGGACAGGTGGTAGTGATGAGCAGTTCTTT

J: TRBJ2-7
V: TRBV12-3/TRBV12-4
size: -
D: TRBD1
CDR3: CASMGQGPSYEQYF
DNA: TGTGCCAGCATGGGACAGGGACCCTCCTACGAGCAGTATTTC

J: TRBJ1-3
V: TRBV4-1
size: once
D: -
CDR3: CASSQDSLTHSGNIIYF
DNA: TGCGCCAGCAGCCAAGATTCCCTTACTCACTCTGGAAACATCATATATTTT

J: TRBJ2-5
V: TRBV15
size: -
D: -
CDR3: CATLRRGKETQYF
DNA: TGTGCCACCCTGAGGAGAGGTAAAGAGACCCAGTACTTC

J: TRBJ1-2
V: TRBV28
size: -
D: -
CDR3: CASSPGSWGYTF
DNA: TGTGCCAGCAGTCCGGGAAGTTGGGGCTACACCTTC

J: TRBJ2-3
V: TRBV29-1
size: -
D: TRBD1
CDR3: CSAEYRDRGTDTHYF
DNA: TGCAGCGCCGAATACCGAGACAGGGGTACAGATACGCACTATTTT

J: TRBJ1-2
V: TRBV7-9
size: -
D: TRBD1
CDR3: CASSKGTGRYYGYTF
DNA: TGTGCCAGCAGCAAAGGGACAGGGCGCTACTATGGCTACACCTTC

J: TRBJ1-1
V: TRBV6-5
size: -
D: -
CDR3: CATSYSIGGGTEALF
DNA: TGTGCCACCAGTTACTCGATTGGGGGCGGAACTGAAGCTCTCTTT

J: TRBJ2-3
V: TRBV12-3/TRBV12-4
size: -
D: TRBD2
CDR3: CATSSGTRPDTQYF
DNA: TGTGCTACCAGTTCCGGGACTAGGCCAGATACGCAGTATTTT

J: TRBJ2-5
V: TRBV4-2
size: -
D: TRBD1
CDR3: CASSQDGTGGKETQYF
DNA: TGTGCGAGCAGCCAAGACGGGACAGGGGGCAAAGAGACGCAGTACTTC

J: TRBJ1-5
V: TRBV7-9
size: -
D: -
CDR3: CASNRIGGCGQPQHF
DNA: TGTGCCAGCAACCGCATCGGGGGATGTGGTCAGCCCCAGCATTTT

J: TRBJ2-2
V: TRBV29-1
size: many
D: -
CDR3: CSVEFADKRTGELFF
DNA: TGCAGCGTTGAATTTGCAGACAAAAGGACCGGGGAGCTGTTTTTT

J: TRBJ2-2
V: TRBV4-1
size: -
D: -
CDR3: CASNQLYIPHWVKTGELLF
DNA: TGCGCCAGCAACCAACTCTATATTCCCCATTGGGTGAAAACCGGGGAGCTGTTATTT

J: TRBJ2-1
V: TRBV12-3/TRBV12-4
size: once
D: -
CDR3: CAITGPWLEQFF
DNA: TGTGCAATCACCGGTCCCTGGCTTGAGCAGTTCTTC

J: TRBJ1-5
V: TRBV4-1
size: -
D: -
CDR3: CASSIQGNNNQPQQF
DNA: TGCGCCAGCAGCATCCAGGGGAATAACAATCAGCCCCAGCAGTTC

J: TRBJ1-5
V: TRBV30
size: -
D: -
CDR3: CAWSIRMGGKAVPQHF
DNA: TGTGCCTGGAGTATACGAATGGGGGGAAAGGCGGTTCCCCAGCATTTT

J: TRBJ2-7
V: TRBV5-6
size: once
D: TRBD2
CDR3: CASSLGLAGAPNEQYF
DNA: TGTGCCAGCAGCTTAGGACTAGCGGGAGCTCCCAACGAGCAGTACTTC

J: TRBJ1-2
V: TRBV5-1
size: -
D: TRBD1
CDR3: CASSSPSTGTGEGIYGYTF
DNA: TGCGCCAGCAGCAGCCCCTCGACAGGGACGGGGGAAGGGATCTATGGCTACACCTTT

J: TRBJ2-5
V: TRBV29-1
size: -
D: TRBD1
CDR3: CSVRVPGQGIEIQYF
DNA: TGCAGCGTCCGAGTCCCAGGACAGGGGATTGAGATCCAGTACTTC

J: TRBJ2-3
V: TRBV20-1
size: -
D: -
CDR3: CSARSQQATDTQYF
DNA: TGCAGTGCTAGATCCCAGCAAGCGACAGATACGCAGTATTTT

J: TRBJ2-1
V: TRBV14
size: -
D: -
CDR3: CVSSAVVGWVNNEQLF
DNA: TGTGTCAGCAGTGCCGTAGTGGGATGGGTAAACAATGAGCAGTTATTC

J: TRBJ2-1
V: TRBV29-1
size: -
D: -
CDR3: CSVARRSCYNQQFF
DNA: TGCAGCGTTGCTCGCCGGAGCTGCTACAATCAGCAGTTCTTC

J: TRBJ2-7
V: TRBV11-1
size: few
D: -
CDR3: CASNLTAGDEQYF
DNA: TGTGCCAGCAACTTAACGGCCGGGGACGAGCAGTACTTC

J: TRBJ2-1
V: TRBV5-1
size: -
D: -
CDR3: CANSLTVGGGHNEQFF
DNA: TGCGCCAACAGCTTGACCGTAGGGGGGGGCCACAATGAGCAGTTCTTC

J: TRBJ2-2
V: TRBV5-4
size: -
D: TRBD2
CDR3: CISSLTSANTGELFF
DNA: TGTATCAGCAGCTTGACTAGCGCGAACACCGGGGAGCTGTTTTTT

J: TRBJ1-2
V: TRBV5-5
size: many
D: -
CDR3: CASSAGTLNYGYTF
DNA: TGTGCCAGCAGCGCTGGGACACTTAACTATGGCTACACCTTC

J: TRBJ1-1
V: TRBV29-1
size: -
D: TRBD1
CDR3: CSVAGGWGMNTGAFF
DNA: TGTAGTGTTGCAGGGGGCTGGGGGATGAACACTGGAGCTTTCTTT

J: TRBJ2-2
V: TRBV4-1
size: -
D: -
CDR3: CASNPGAVNTRELFF
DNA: TGCGCCAGCAACCCTGGGGCCGTTAACACCAGGGAGCTGTTTTTT

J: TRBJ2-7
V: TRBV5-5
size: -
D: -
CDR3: CASSFEGTNYEQYF
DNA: TGTGCAAGCAGCTTCGAAGGGACCAACTACGAGCAGTACTTC

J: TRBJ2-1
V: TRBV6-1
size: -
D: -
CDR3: CATSAGPAYNERFF
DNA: TGTGCCACCTCGGCGGGGCCGGCCTACAATGAACGGTTCTTC

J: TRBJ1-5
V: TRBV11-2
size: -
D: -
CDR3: CASSDSGRYRDTQHF
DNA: TGTGCCAGCAGCGATAGCGGGAGATATAGAGATACGCAGCATTTT

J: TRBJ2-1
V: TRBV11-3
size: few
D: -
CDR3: CASSFGVSNNEQFF
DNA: TGTGCCAGCAGCTTTGGTGTCTCGAACAATGAGCAGTTTTTC

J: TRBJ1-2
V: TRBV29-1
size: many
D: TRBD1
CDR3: CSVAYTGTGGLGYTF
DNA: TGCAGCGTTGCATACACCGGGACAGGGGGCTTGGGCTACACCTTC

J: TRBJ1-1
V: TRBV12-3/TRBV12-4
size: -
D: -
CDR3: CASSSSDANTKAFF
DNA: TGTGCCAGCAGCTCTTCCGATGCGAACACTAAAGCTTTCTTC

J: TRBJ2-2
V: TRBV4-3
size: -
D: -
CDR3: CARSQDRNTGGLFF
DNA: TGCGCCAGAAGCCAAGATCGGAACACCGGGGGGCTGTTTTTT

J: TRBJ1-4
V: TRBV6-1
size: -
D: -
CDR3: CASSVAGFATNEKLFF
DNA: TGTGCCAGCAGTGTAGCGGGGTTTGCAACTAATGAAAAACTGTTTTTT

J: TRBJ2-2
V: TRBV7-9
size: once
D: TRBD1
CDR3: CAGSAGTGMAGGLFF
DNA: TGTGCCGGTAGCGCCGGGACAGGGATGGCAGGGGGGCTGTTTTTT

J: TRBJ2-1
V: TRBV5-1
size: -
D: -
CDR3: CASSRSGWVYNEQFF
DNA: TGTGCCAGCAGCCGAAGCGGGTGGGTATACAATGAGCAGTTCTTC

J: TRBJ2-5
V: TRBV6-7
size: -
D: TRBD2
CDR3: CASSYSSYLAGEGTQYF
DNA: TGTGCCAGCAGTTACTCGAGTTATCTGGCGGGAGAAGGGACCCAGTACTTC

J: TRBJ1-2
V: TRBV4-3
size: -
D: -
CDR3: CASGQAGAGRNYGYSF
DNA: TGCGCCAGCGGCCAGGCAGGGGCAGGGAGAAACTATGGCTACTCCTTC

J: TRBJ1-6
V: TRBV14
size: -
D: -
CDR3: CASSQTGRNSPLHF
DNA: TGTGCCAGCAGCCAAACAGGCCGAAATTCACCCCTCCACTTT

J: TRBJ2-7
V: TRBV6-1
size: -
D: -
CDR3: CAGSRSTAASSYEEYF
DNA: TGTGCCGGCAGTCGCTCAACGGCTGCGAGCTCCTACGAGGAGTATTTC

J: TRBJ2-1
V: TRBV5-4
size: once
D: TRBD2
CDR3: CASNLGGSSNEQFF
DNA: TGTGCCAGCAACTTGGGGGGGTCTAGTAATGAGCAGTTCTTC

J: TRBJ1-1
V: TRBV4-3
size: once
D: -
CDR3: CASSLGLFTEAFF
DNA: TGCGCCAGCAGCCTCGGGTTGTTTACTGAAGCTTTCTTT

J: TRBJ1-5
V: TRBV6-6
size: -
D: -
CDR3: CTSSLGSGNQPQHF
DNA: TGTACCAGCAGTTTGGGAAGCGGCAATCAGCCCCAGCATTTT

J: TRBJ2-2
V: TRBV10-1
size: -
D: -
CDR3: CASSEINGELLF
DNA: TGTGCCAGCAGTGAGATAAACGGGGAGCTGTTGTTT